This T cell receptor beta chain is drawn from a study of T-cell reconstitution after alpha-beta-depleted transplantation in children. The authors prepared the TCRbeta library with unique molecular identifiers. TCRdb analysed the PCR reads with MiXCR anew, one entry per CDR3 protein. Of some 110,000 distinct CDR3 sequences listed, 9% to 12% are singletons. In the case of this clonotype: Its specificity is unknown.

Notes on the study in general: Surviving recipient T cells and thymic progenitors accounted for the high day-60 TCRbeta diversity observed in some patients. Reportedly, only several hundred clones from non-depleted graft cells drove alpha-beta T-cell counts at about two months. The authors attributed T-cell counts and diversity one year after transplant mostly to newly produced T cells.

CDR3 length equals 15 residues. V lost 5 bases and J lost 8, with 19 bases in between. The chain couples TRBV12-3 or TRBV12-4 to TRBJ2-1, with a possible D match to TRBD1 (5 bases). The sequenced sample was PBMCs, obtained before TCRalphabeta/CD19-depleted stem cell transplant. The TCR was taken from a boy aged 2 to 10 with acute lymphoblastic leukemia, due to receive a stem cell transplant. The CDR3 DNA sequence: TGTGCCAGCAGTCTAGAGCAGGGATTGAGCGATGAGCAGTTCTTC. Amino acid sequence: CASSLEQGLSDEQFF.